The rows below give T cell receptor beta chains drawn from one sample of a study of shared clonotypes between healthy human individuals. Only in-frame clones appear in the TCRdb table, and some are missing; sequencing was by immunoSEQ multiplex PCR. The sample carries approximately 2.4 million clones, 95% recorded once. What was sequenced was naive CD4+ T cells sorted from blood. The receptors come from a man between 18 and 35 years old in good health. Each CDR3 is given with its conserved first and last residue. A D gene is named only where the DNA matches it firmly. Size is stated for part of the rows, as once, few or many counts, or as a class when the clone is expanded.

>TRBV5-1|TRBJ2-3|.|TRBD2
CASSSGGYTDTQYF
TGCGCCAGCTCTAGCGGGGGATACACAGATACGCAGTATTTT
>TRBV6-5|TRBJ2-1|.|.
CASSYSENYNEQFF
TGTGCCAGCAGTTACTCGGAGAATTACAATGAGCAGTTCTTC
>TRBV29-1|TRBJ2-5|.|TRBD2
CSVDISGRAFVETQYF
TGCAGCGTTGATATTAGCGGGAGGGCTTTTGTAGAGACCCAGTACTTC
>TRBV4-1|TRBJ1-1|.|.
CASRVADSMNTEAFF
TGCGCCAGCCGAGTGGCGGACAGCATGAACACTGAAGCTTTCTTT
>TRBV19|TRBJ1-5|few|.
CASSIPTAGNQPQHF
TGTGCCAGTAGTATTCCAACAGCGGGGAATCAGCCCCAGCATTTT
>TRBV6-6|TRBJ1-5|.|TRBD1
CASSLDRVGQPQHF
TGTGCCAGCAGTTTAGACAGGGTCGGGCAGCCCCAGCATTTT
>TRBV6-6|TRBJ2-3|.|TRBD2
CASRRTSGKADTQYF
TGTGCCAGCAGGCGGACTAGCGGGAAGGCAGATACGCAGTATTTT
>TRBV14|TRBJ1-2|.|TRBD1
CASSQVPGTDIGYTF
TGTGCCAGCAGCCAAGTCCCGGGGACAGACATTGGCTACACCTTC
>TRBV28|TRBJ1-5|.|.
CASSLWGIGGSNQPQHF
TGTGCCAGCAGTTTATGGGGAATAGGAGGTAGCAATCAGCCCCAGCATTTT
>TRBV2|TRBJ2-2|.|TRBD2
CANRGLAGAGELFF
TGTGCCAATCGGGGACTAGCGGGGGCCGGGGAGCTGTTTTTT
>TRBV4-1|TRBJ2-3|.|.
CASSQIRASTDTQYF
TGCGCCAGCAGCCAAATCCGGGCTAGCACAGATACGCAGTATTTT
>TRBV5-1|TRBJ2-7|.|TRBD2
CASSPGLAGVAYEQYF
TGCGCCAGCAGCCCAGGACTAGCGGGAGTGGCGTACGAGCAGTACTTC
>TRBV28|TRBJ1-1|.|TRBD1
CASSEPGTGGAEAFF
TGTGCCAGCAGCGAGCCCGGGACAGGGGGTGCTGAAGCTTTCTTT
>TRBV6-1|TRBJ2-4|.|.
CASTTGAKNIQYF
TGTGCCAGCACGACGGGGGCCAAAAACATTCAGTACTTC
>TRBV4-1|TRBJ2-7|.|.
CASSQGPHRFSYEQYF
TGCGCCAGCAGCCAAGGCCCGCACCGTTTTTCCTACGAGCAGTACTTC
>TRBV6-6|TRBJ2-7|.|.
CASSASYEQYF
TGTGCCAGCAGTGCATCCTACGAGCAGTACTTC
>TRBV4-1|TRBJ2-7|.|.
CASSQSQYEQYF
TGCGCCAGCAGCCAGAGCCAATACGAGCAGTACTTC
>TRBV19|TRBJ2-7|.|.
CASSPSSGFSYEQYF
TGTGCCAGTAGTCCGAGCTCAGGGTTTTCCTACGAGCAGTACTTC
>TRBV2|TRBJ2-5|.|TRBD2
CASTPGLAGVETQYF
TGTGCCAGCACCCCGGGACTAGCGGGAGTTGAGACCCAGTACTTC
>TRBV5-4|TRBJ2-3|.|TRBD2
CASSRDYQSQYF
TGTGCCAGCAGCAGGGACTACCAAAGCCAGTATTTT
>TRBV4-1|TRBJ2-3|.|TRBD2
CASSPTSVDTQYF
TGCGCCAGCAGCCCTACTAGCGTAGATACGCAGTATTTT
>TRBV7-9|TRBJ2-3|.|TRBD2
CASSHGLAGVSDTQYF
TGTGCCAGCAGCCACGGACTAGCGGGAGTCTCAGATACGCAGTATTTT
>TRBV30|TRBJ1-5|.|.
CAWSGQPQHF
TGTGCCTGGAGTGGGCAGCCCCAGCATTTT
>TRBV7-8|TRBJ2-3|.|.
CASSLTGLPPSTDTQYF
TGTGCCAGCAGCTTAACGGGACTCCCCCCTAGCACAGATACGCAGTATTTT
>TRBV2|TRBJ2-3|once|.
CASRGRNTDTQYF
TGTGCCAGCAGGGGCAGAAACACAGATACGCAGTATTTT
>TRBV30|TRBJ2-7|.|TRBD1
CAWSGQGTTYEQYF
TGTGCCTGGAGTGGACAGGGAACTACCTACGAGCAGTACTTC
>TRBV18|TRBJ2-5|.|.
CASSYNAETQYF
TGTGCCAGCTCATACAACGCAGAGACCCAGTACTTC
>TRBV9|TRBJ1-6|.|TRBD1
CASDGQGAVAVNSPLHF
TGTGCCAGCGATGGACAGGGGGCCGTCGCAGTTAATTCACCCCTCCACTTT
>TRBV20-1|TRBJ2-4|.|TRBD2
CSARAGEIQYF
TGCAGTGCCCGAGCGGGGGAAATTCAGTACTTC
>TRBV6-5|TRBJ2-7|.|.
CASSRLVNYEQYF
TGTGCCAGCAGCCGATTGGTGAACTACGAGCAGTACTTC
>TRBV10-3|TRBJ2-2|.|.
CAISGAANTGELFF
TGTGCCATCAGTGGGGCAGCTAACACCGGGGAGCTGTTTTTT